A single sample gave rise to the 32 T cell receptor beta chains below, sequenced in a study of shared clonotypes between healthy human individuals. Selected positively for CCR7 and CD45RO-negative, naive CD8 cells excluded terminally differentiated effector memory CD45RA+ cells. The data were produced by immunoSEQ multiplex PCR, yet TCRdb's version contains in-frame clones alone and is incomplete. The repertoire holds approximately 2,200,000 clones, with 90% to 95% as singletons. What was sequenced was naive CD8+ T cells from PBMCs. These receptor sequences come from a man between 18 and 29 years old in good health. Some clones in this sample may be carry-over from other donors' samples.

The V and J genes are TRBV9 and TRBJ1-5, with TRBD1 matching 10 bases. V lost 3 bases and J lost 3; bases outside the gene matches: 6. Germline V gene data show CDR1 as SGDLS and CDR2 as YYNGEE. This CDR3 comprises 16 residues. The CDR3 region is CASSGPGTGDNQPQHF. Written as DNA, the CDR3 is TGTGCCAGCAGCGGACCCGGGACAGGGGACAATCAGCCCCAGCATTTT.

Notes on this clone: Relative to the germline gene, one junction end is altered; a read error may explain this. The CDR3 DNA follows: TGTGCCAGCAGTTTAGCGGGAGGAGTTCACAATGAGCAGTTCTTC. It encodes CASSLAGGVHNEQFF. V usage is TRBV11-2 and J usage is TRBJ2-1, with 10 bases identical to TRBD2. The germline gives CDR1 SGHAT, CDR2 FQNNGV. CDR3 length: 15 residues.

This clone has just one count. This same CDR3 is encoded by further DNA sequences in the sample. The rearrangement joins TRBV5-1 to TRBJ2-1; TRBD2 matches at 10 bases. With V trimmed by 4 bases and J by 4 bases, 5 bases remained unmatched. This CDR3 has 15 residues. Looked up from germline, CDR1 is SGHRS and CDR2 is YFSETQ. This CDR3 is CASSPTSGAYNEQFF. The CDR3 nucleotides are TGCGCCAGCAGCCCTACTAGCGGGGCATACAATGAGCAGTTCTTC.

The chain couples TRBV2 to TRBJ2-3; D uncertain. The CDR3 sequence is 13 residues long. In germline, CDR1 is SNHLY, CDR2 FYNNEI. Trimming pared 6 bases from V and 2 bases from J, leaving 9 bases between. CDR3 sequence (DNA): TGTGCCAGCAGAGTCGTCCCCACAGATACGCAGTATTTT. This sequence encodes CASRVVPTDTQYF.

This rearrangement joins TRBV29-1 to TRBJ1-1, with 8 nucleotides matching TRBD1. The V gene end was trimmed by 6 bases and the J gene end by 13 bases; junction bases not matched to a gene: 13. CDR3 length: 12 residues. CDR1 SQVTM and CDR2 ANQGSEA come from the germline V gene. The CDR3: CSVVGQGFEDFF. Written as DNA, the CDR3 is TGCAGCGTCGTTGGACAGGGATTCGAGGATTTCTTT.

The chain couples TRBV4-1 to TRBJ1-6, with 9 bases matching TRBD1. This CDR3 contains 17 residues. The germline gives CDR1 MGHRA, CDR2 YSYEKL. V trimming: 3 bases; J trimming: 6 bases; junction bases outside the gene matches: 9. The CDR3, as DNA: TGCGCCAGCAGCCAGGGTGCGGGACAGGGCTTTAATTCACCCCTCCACTTT. It translates to CASSQGAGQGFNSPLHF.

This chain uses TRBV6-5 with TRBJ1-2; D is unclear. The length of the CDR3 is 14 residues. V was trimmed by 0 bases and J by 3 bases, leaving 8 bases between them. In germline, CDR1 is MNHEY, CDR2 SVGAGI. The CDR3 coding sequence is TGTGCCAGCAGTTACTCGGACGGTGACTATGGCTACACCTTC. Translating gives CASSYSDGDYGYTF.

This sequence joins TRBV11-2 and TRBJ1-3; D is uncertain. The CDR3 length is 15 residues. Germline loops: CDR1 SGHAT, CDR2 FQNNGV. Trimming removed 5 bases from V and 3 bases from J, with 14 bases in between. This chain's CDR3 is CASSRARDVGNTIYF. The CDR3 nucleotides read TGTGCCAGCAGCCGAGCACGGGATGTTGGAAACACCATATATTTT. Looking up the rest from reference TRBV11-2 and TRBJ1-3 gives the full variable domain: EAGVAQSPRYKIIEKRQSVAFWCNPISGHATLYWYQQILGQGPKLLIQFQNNGVVDDSQLPKDRFSAERLKGVDSTLKIQPAKLEDSAVYLCASSRARDVGNTIYFGEGSWLTVV.

With respect to this clone: The identical CDR3 is also encoded by other nucleotide sequences in the sample. The rearrangement uses TRBV6-1 and TRBJ2-5; TRBD2 might be the D (6 bases). The CDR3 totals 11 residues. Trimming took off 7 bases at V and 4 bases at J, with 7 bases between the two ends. Germline lookup yields CDR1 MNHNS and CDR2 SASEGT. CDR3 loop: CASIGGETQYF. The CDR3 region has the DNA TGTGCCAGCATCGGGGGAGAGACCCAGTACTTC.

The rearrangement uses TRBV6-1 and TRBJ1-4, with D unresolved. This CDR3 contains 15 residues. Germline V gene sequence: CDR1 MNHNS, CDR2 SASEGT. Trimming removed 2 bases from V and 3 bases from J, with 10 bases in between. Written as DNA, the CDR3 is TGTGCCAGCAGTGAATTCCGGGGTCCTAATGAAAAACTGTTTTTT. Its protein is CASSEFRGPNEKLFF.

This clone was seen just once. The chain recombines TRBV6-1 with TRBJ2-1; a weak D match, TRBD2 (6 bases). The CDR3 has 12 amino acids. V gave up 7 bases and J gave up 10 bases, with 14 bases separating them. CDR1 and CDR2 from the germline V gene are MNHNS and SASEGT. The CDR3 DNA is TGTGCCAGCACGGGGGAAGAGGGGGAGCAGTTCTTC. Translation: CASTGEEGEQFF.

The chain joins TRBV7-3 to TRBJ2-5; weak D call: TRBD2 (6 bases). CDR3 length: 15 residues. The germline V and J ends were trimmed by 2 bases and 5 bases, with 15 bases remaining between them. Per germline, CDR1 SGHTA and CDR2 FQGTGA. The DNA of the CDR3 is TGTGCCAGCAGCTTATTTTCGGGAGTTGGGGAGACCCAGTACTTC. This translates into CASSLFSGVGETQYF.

V gene TRBV5-1 combines with J gene TRBJ2-1; no firm D call. The V end lost 4 bases, the J end lost 0 bases, and 11 bases lay between the germline ends. CDR1 and CDR2 from the germline V gene are SGHRS and YFSETQ. CDR3 size: 15 residues. Written as DNA, the CDR3 is TGCGCCAGCAGCCCCCTATGGTCCTCCTACAATGAGCAGTTCTTC. Its translation: CASSPLWSSYNEQFF.

The genes are TRBV28 and TRBJ2-4; D perhaps matches TRBD2 (6 bases). V dropped 4 bases and J dropped 3 bases, with 13 bases sitting between them. This CDR3 has 15 residues. Germline CDR1 is MDHEN and CDR2 is SYDVKM. CDR3 sequence: CASSYTSSSKNIQYF. The CDR3 nucleotides read TGTGCCAGCAGTTATACTAGCTCAAGCAAAAACATTCAGTACTTC. Using reference TRBV28 and TRBJ2-4 for the parts outside the CDR3, the full variable domain is DVKVTQSSRYLVKRTGEKVFLECVQDMDHENMFWYRQDPGLGLRLIYFSYDVKMKEKGDIPEGYSVSREKKERFSLILESASTNQTSMYLCASSYTSSSKNIQYFGAGTRLSVL.

The rearrangement joins TRBV7-2 to TRBJ2-1, with TRBD2 as a possible D gene (6 bases). V dropped 5 bases and J dropped 2 bases, with 13 bases sitting between them. Per the germline V gene, CDR1 is SGHTA and CDR2 is FQGNSA. This CDR3 is built from 15 residues. The CDR3 sequence: CASSVRDSPYNEQFF. The CDR3 coding sequence is TGTGCCAGCAGCGTCCGGGACTCACCCTACAATGAGCAGTTCTTC.

The V and J genes are TRBV11-2 and TRBJ1-3; D is undetermined. The CDR3 is 15 amino acids. Trimming pared 5 bases from V and 0 bases from J, leaving 11 bases between. Germline V gene lookup returns CDR1 SGHAT and CDR2 FQNNGV. The CDR3 DNA sequence: TGTGCCAGCAGCGATATCGCCCACTCTGGAAACACCATATATTTT. This codes for CASSDIAHSGNTIYF.

The chain couples TRBV21-1 to TRBJ1-1; the D call TRBD1 from the table was never checked on the DNA. TRBV21-1 is termed a pseudogene. This CDR3 comprises 15 residues. CDR3 sequence (DNA): TGTGCCAGCACCCTTCCCGACAGGGAGAGAACTGAAGCTTTCTTT. This encodes CASTLPDRERTEAFF.

The J gene is TRBJ1-4, the V gene TRBV15; D unresolved. In germline, CDR1 is LNHNV, CDR2 YYDKDF (reference sequence). The CDR3 sequence is 20 residues long. V lost 0 bases, J lost 0 bases, and 20 bases lay in between. The CDR3 DNA is TGTGCCACCAGCAGAGATCCGGTCGGGCCGCGGGTCACAACTAATGAAAAACTGTTTTTT. This codes for CATSRDPVGPRVTTNEKLFF.

This clone was detected only once. The V gene is TRBV6-6, the J gene TRBJ2-2; 8 bases fit TRBD2. The germline gives CDR1 MNHNY, CDR2 SVGAGI (reference sequence). This CDR3 has 15 amino acids. Trimming removed 2 bases from V and 3 bases from J; junction bases left unmatched: 2. The CDR3 DNA reads as TGTGCCAGCAGTTACGCGGGGGGCGACACCGGGGAGCTGTTTTTT. It yields the protein CASSYAGGDTGELFF.

The chain is built from TRBV6-5 and TRBJ2-7, with D perhaps assigned TRBD1 or TRBD2 (5 bases each). Per germline, CDR1 MNHEY and CDR2 SVGAGI. The CDR3 spans 13 residues. Trimming removed 5 bases from V and 4 bases from J, with 12 bases in between. The CDR3 bases are TGTGCCAGCAGTCTCGGGACGACGTACGAGCAGTACTTC. This encodes CASSLGTTYEQYF.

This chain connects TRBV4-1 to TRBJ1-1; no clear D gene. Trimming pared 0 bases from V and 5 bases from J, leaving 7 bases between. The CDR3 sequence is 13 residues long. Germline V lookup: CDR1 MGHRA, CDR2 YSYEKL. CDR3 protein: CASSQDGRTEAFF. The CDR3 DNA sequence: TGCGCCAGCAGCCAAGATGGACGAACTGAAGCTTTCTTT.

The chain recombines TRBV14 with TRBJ1-2; TRBD1 matches at 8 bases. The CDR3 spans 13 residues. Germline V gives CDR1 SGHDN, CDR2 FVKESK. V shed 6 bases, J shed 6 bases, and the junction held 6 bases outside the gene matches. The CDR3 nucleotides read TGTGCCAGCAGACCAGGGGGCGAGGATGGCTACACCTTC. Its translation is CASRPGGEDGYTF.

The J gene is TRBJ2-7, the V gene TRBV25-1, with no clear D. The CDR3 has 11 amino acids. Germline V gene sequence: CDR1 MGHDK, CDR2 SYGVNS. Trimming shortened V by 7 bases and J by 6 bases, and 10 bases separated the two germline ends. This CDR3 reads CASTNKGEQYF. The DNA for the CDR3 is TGTGCCAGCACAAACAAGGGCGAGCAGTACTTC.

The chain uses TRBV11-2 and TRBJ2-7, with D maybe TRBD1 (6 bases). The CDR3 extends over 16 amino acids. The V and J ends lost 3 bases and 4 bases respectively, with 19 bases between them. Per germline, CDR1 SGHAT and CDR2 FQNNGV. The CDR3 protein is CASSFKLTGMPYEQYF. CDR3 DNA sequence: TGTGCCAGCAGCTTCAAGTTAACAGGGATGCCTTACGAGCAGTACTTC.

About this clone itself: Different DNA sequences within this sample yield the same CDR3. The chain is built from TRBV5-6 and TRBJ2-2; D uncertain. The CDR3 is 12 amino acids. CDR1 is SGHDT, CDR2 YYEEEE, per germline. V lost 2 bases, J lost 5 bases, and 4 bases lay in between. CDR3 in DNA: TGTGCCAGCAGCTTCCGGACCGGGGAGCTGTTTTTT. It translates to CASSFRTGELFF.

V usage is TRBV5-1 and J usage is TRBJ1-2; D might be TRBD1 (6 bases). Trimming shortened V by 3 bases and J by 2 bases, and 17 bases separated the two germline ends. Germline loops: CDR1 SGHRS, CDR2 YFSETQ. This CDR3 is 16 amino acids long. The CDR3 DNA sequence: TGCGCCAGCAGCTCCCGGCCACAGGGAACCAACTATGGCTACACCTTC. Protein: CASSSRPQGTNYGYTF.

The chain recombines TRBV19 with TRBJ1-5; TRBD1 matches at 8 bases. CDR3 size: 15 residues. CDR1 and CDR2 (germline): LNHDA, SQIVND (reference sequence). Trimming cost V 2 bases and J 7 bases; bases outside gene matches: 7. The DNA for the CDR3 is TGTGCCAGTAGTATAAACAGGGGGAATCTGCAGCCCCAGCATTTT. It codes for CASSINRGNLQPQHF.

In regard to this clone: Other nucleotide sequences in the sample specify the same CDR3. This chain links TRBV7-2 with TRBJ2-7; D possibly matches TRBD1 or TRBD2 (5 bases each). Germline-derived CDR1 and CDR2 are SGHTA and FQGNSA. V gave up 4 bases and J gave up 4 bases, with 5 bases separating them. The CDR3 contains 11 residues. CDR3 DNA: TGTGCCAGCAGCTGGGGGTACGAGCAGTACTTC. Translated: CASSWGYEQYF.

The gene calls are TRBV19 and TRBJ2-7; D gene uncertain. The V gene's germline CDR1 is LNHDA and CDR2 SQIVND (reference sequence). The CDR3 spans 16 residues. The V end lost 5 bases, the J end lost 4 bases, and 21 bases lay between the germline ends. This CDR3 reads CASSWGGGLKQYEQYF. CDR3 bases: TGTGCCAGTAGTTGGGGTGGCGGCCTGAAACAGTACGAGCAGTACTTC.

The rearrangement links TRBV4-1 to TRBJ1-4; D is unresolved. The germline V gene encodes CDR1 MGHRA and CDR2 YSYEKL. CDR3 length: 16 residues. Trimming pared 1 base from V and 5 bases from J, leaving 14 bases between. CDR3: CASSQARSGRNEKLFF. CDR3 DNA sequence: TGCGCCAGCAGCCAAGCCCGTTCAGGTCGGAATGAAAAACTGTTTTTT.

This chain connects TRBV15 to TRBJ1-1, with D hard to call. CDR3 length: 11 residues. Trimming took 0 bases from V and 8 from J, leaving 4 bases between them. Germline loops: CDR1 LNHNV, CDR2 YYDKDF (reference sequence). For the CDR3, the DNA is TGTGCCACCAGCAGAGAGGGGGAAGCTTTCTTT. It specifies CATSREGEAFF. Filled out from reference TRBV15 and TRBJ1-1, the complete variable domain reads DAMVIQNPRYQVTQFGKPVTLSCSQTLNHNVMYWYQQKSSQAPKLLFHYYDKDFNNEADTPDNFQSRRPNTSFCFLDIRSPGLGDTAMYLCATSREGEAFFGQGTRLTVV.

The chain uses TRBV7-9 and TRBJ1-3; D not resolved. Trimming pared 1 base from V and 3 bases from J, leaving 1 base between. Per the germline V gene, CDR1 is SEHNR and CDR2 is FQNEAQ (reference sequence). The CDR3 runs 12 residues. CDR3 sequence: CASSLVGNTIYF. DNA of the CDR3: TGTGCCAGCAGCTTAGTTGGAAACACCATATATTTT.